Detailed here is one T cell receptor (beta chain). The data originate from a study of T cells in Graves' hyperthyroidism and ophthalmopathy. Amplification of TCR beta CDR3 regions was performed using RNA transcripts as template. Researchers ran a first-round RT-PCR on the TCR CDR3 using the HTBI primer set. TCRdb recomputed calls from the multiplex PCR reads with MiXCR, one row per CDR3 protein. This table has about 640,000 distinct CDR3 sequences, about a fifth appearing once. This clonotype originated in a man in his thirties or forties with Graves' ophthalmopathy. Sequencing was carried out using blood.

CDR3 sequence: CSASSPGQNTDTQYF. DNA of the CDR3: TGCAGTGCTAGCAGCCCGGGACAGAACACAGATACGCAGTATTTT. This sequence joins TRBV20-1 and TRBJ2-3; 7 nucleotides line up with TRBD1. V lost 3 bases, J lost 2 bases, and 8 bases stayed unmatched. The CDR3 contains 15 residues. Looked up from germline, CDR1 is DFQATT and CDR2 is SNEGSKA (reference sequence).